These T cell receptor beta chains were read from a single sample in a study of post-analysis software for immune sequencing data. Each CDR3 protein gets one entry after TCRdb re-called the PCR reads with MiXCR. Among approximately 180,000 distinct CDR3 sequences listed, approximately 31% were seen once. Source material: blood. The receptors derive from a girl between 5 and 17 years old with multiple sclerosis. CDR3s include the opening cysteine and the closing phenylalanine or tryptophan. Each record gives: clone size, J gene, D gene, V gene, CDR3 protein, CDR3 DNA. D genes are given only for firm matches. Size is omitted from some rows. Given values are once, few, many or a class for expanded clones.

abundance: NA; j_gene: TRBJ2-7; d_gene: NA; v_gene: TRBV5-1; CDR3aa: CASSFGGLNYEQYF; CDR3nt: TGCGCCAGCAGCTTCGGTGGATTAAACTACGAGCAGTACTTC
abundance: NA; j_gene: TRBJ2-3; d_gene: TRBD1; v_gene: TRBV24-1; CDR3aa: CATSDEGQATDTQYF; CDR3nt: TGTGCCACCAGTGATGAGGGACAGGCAACAGATACGCAGTATTTT
abundance: many; j_gene: TRBJ2-1; d_gene: NA; v_gene: TRBV20-1; CDR3aa: CSARDHPPDNEQFF; CDR3nt: TGCAGTGCTAGAGATCACCCCCCCGACAATGAGCAGTTCTTC
abundance: few; j_gene: TRBJ2-7; d_gene: TRBD2; v_gene: TRBV20-1; CDR3aa: CSARRAGVVSEQYF; CDR3nt: TGCAGTGCTAGAAGAGCGGGAGTGGTGAGCGAGCAGTACTTC
abundance: NA; j_gene: TRBJ2-5; d_gene: NA; v_gene: TRBV6-2/TRBV6-3; CDR3aa: CASSYGTVVTETQYF; CDR3nt: TGTGCCAGCAGCTACGGGACCGTTGTAACGGAGACCCAGTACTTC
abundance: NA; j_gene: TRBJ2-7; d_gene: NA; v_gene: TRBV3-1; CDR3aa: CASSPRAGPYEQYF; CDR3nt: TGTGCCAGCAGTCCCCGGGCGGGACCCTACGAGCAGTACTTC
abundance: NA; j_gene: TRBJ2-5; d_gene: TRBD2; v_gene: TRBV7-9; CDR3aa: CASSLDSGRGETQYF; CDR3nt: TGTGCCAGCAGCTTAGATAGCGGGAGAGGGGAGACCCAGTACTTC
abundance: few; j_gene: TRBJ2-1; d_gene: NA; v_gene: TRBV29-1; CDR3aa: CSVVWDYNEQFF; CDR3nt: TGCAGCGTTGTCTGGGACTACAATGAGCAGTTCTTC
abundance: many; j_gene: TRBJ2-5; d_gene: NA; v_gene: TRBV7-2; CDR3aa: CASRNSARQETQYF; CDR3nt: TGTGCCAGCAGAAATAGCGCACGACAAGAGACCCAGTACTTC
abundance: few; j_gene: TRBJ2-1; d_gene: NA; v_gene: TRBV4-2; CDR3aa: CVSSQGIDEQFF; CDR3nt: TGTGTCAGCAGCCAAGGCATTGATGAGCAGTTCTTC
abundance: few; j_gene: TRBJ1-5; d_gene: NA; v_gene: TRBV2; CDR3aa: CAGSSFFRPQHF; CDR3nt: TGTGCCGGCAGTAGTTTTTTCAGGCCCCAGCATTTT
abundance: many; j_gene: TRBJ1-2; d_gene: TRBD1; v_gene: TRBV12-3/TRBV12-4; CDR3aa: CASTTYPTGVSGYTF; CDR3nt: TGTGCCAGCACCACGTACCCGACAGGGGTGTCCGGCTACACCTTC
abundance: NA; j_gene: TRBJ1-2; d_gene: TRBD1; v_gene: TRBV5-1; CDR3aa: CASSLAQGAQNYGYTF; CDR3nt: TGCGCCAGCAGCTTGGCCCAGGGGGCGCAAAACTATGGCTACACCTTC
abundance: many; j_gene: TRBJ1-5; d_gene: NA; v_gene: TRBV6-5; CDR3aa: CASSPERQALPQHF; CDR3nt: TGTGCCAGCAGTCCGGAGCGACAGGCTCTACCCCAGCATTTT
abundance: few; j_gene: TRBJ2-3; d_gene: NA; v_gene: TRBV2; CDR3aa: CAKQRTRDTQYF; CDR3nt: TGTGCCAAACAGCGAACCCGGGATACGCAGTATTTT
abundance: many; j_gene: TRBJ2-7; d_gene: NA; v_gene: TRBV7-2; CDR3aa: CASSLTGYEQYF; CDR3nt: TGTGCCAGCAGTTTAACCGGCTACGAGCAGTACTTC
abundance: NA; j_gene: TRBJ2-1; d_gene: TRBD2; v_gene: TRBV5-1; CDR3aa: CASRASVSGGHNEQFF; CDR3nt: TGCGCCAGCAGGGCCTCGGTAAGCGGGGGTCACAATGAGCAGTTCTTC
abundance: many; j_gene: TRBJ1-2; d_gene: NA; v_gene: TRBV29-1; CDR3aa: CSVVSRSYGYTF; CDR3nt: TGCAGCGTTGTCTCCAGGAGTTATGGCTACACCTTC
abundance: many; j_gene: TRBJ1-2; d_gene: TRBD1; v_gene: TRBV7-2; CDR3aa: CASSQVDGTGNGYTF; CDR3nt: TGTGCCAGCAGCCAGGTCGACGGGACAGGGAATGGCTACACCTTC
abundance: few; j_gene: TRBJ1-1; d_gene: NA; v_gene: TRBV12-3/TRBV12-4; CDR3aa: CASSFFEEAFF; CDR3nt: TGTGCCAGCAGTTTTTTCGAAGAAGCTTTCTTT
abundance: many; j_gene: TRBJ2-5; d_gene: NA; v_gene: TRBV4-1; CDR3aa: CASSQESAGPKYF; CDR3nt: TGCGCCAGCAGCCAAGAATCCGCCGGGCCAAAGTACTTC
abundance: once; j_gene: TRBJ2-1; d_gene: TRBD2; v_gene: TRBV10-3; CDR3aa: CAISENGGASNEQFF; CDR3nt: TGTGCCATCAGTGAGAACGGGGGGGCATCCAATGAGCAGTTCTTC
abundance: many; j_gene: TRBJ2-7; d_gene: NA; v_gene: TRBV12-3/TRBV12-4; CDR3aa: CASSLRDLSEQYF; CDR3nt: TGTGCCAGCAGTTTGAGGGATCTCTCCGAGCAGTACTTC
abundance: NA; j_gene: TRBJ1-6; d_gene: NA; v_gene: TRBV12-3/TRBV12-4; CDR3aa: CASSGSGASNSPLHF; CDR3nt: TGTGCCAGCAGTGGGTCCGGGGCCTCTAATTCACCCCTCCACTTT
abundance: many; j_gene: TRBJ1-1; d_gene: NA; v_gene: TRBV5-1; CDR3aa: CASGPEVLRGSEAFF; CDR3nt: TGCGCCAGCGGCCCTGAGGTCCTCAGAGGATCTGAGGCTTTCTTT
abundance: once; j_gene: TRBJ1-2; d_gene: NA; v_gene: TRBV28; CDR3aa: CASSLANFGYTF; CDR3nt: TGTGCCAGCAGTTTAGCAAACTTTGGCTACACCTTC
abundance: many; j_gene: TRBJ2-5; d_gene: TRBD2; v_gene: TRBV7-9; CDR3aa: CASSFVGGAETQYF; CDR3nt: TGTGCCAGCAGCTTCGTGGGAGGGGCAGAGACCCAGTACTTC
abundance: NA; j_gene: TRBJ2-5; d_gene: TRBD1; v_gene: TRBV7-9; CDR3aa: CASSLGTGDVRETQYF; CDR3nt: TGTGCCAGCAGCTTGGGGACAGGGGATGTCAGGGAGACCCAGTACTTC
abundance: NA; j_gene: TRBJ2-5; d_gene: TRBD2; v_gene: TRBV5-1; CDR3aa: CASTAGGHNEQYF; CDR3nt: TGCGCCAGCACGGCGGGAGGGCACAATGAGCAGTACTTC
abundance: NA; j_gene: TRBJ2-3; d_gene: TRBD2; v_gene: TRBV12-3/TRBV12-4; CDR3aa: CASSPSGMRTDAQYF; CDR3nt: TGTGCCAGCAGCCCCAGCGGGATGAGAACAGATGCGCAGTATTTT
abundance: many; j_gene: TRBJ2-1; d_gene: NA; v_gene: TRBV7-2; CDR3aa: CASSLSHPEQFF; CDR3nt: TGTGCCAGCAGCTTAAGTCATCCAGAGCAGTTCTTC
abundance: many; j_gene: TRBJ2-5; d_gene: NA; v_gene: TRBV3-1; CDR3aa: CASSQDGGSETQYF; CDR3nt: TGTGCCAGCAGCCAAGATGGAGGGTCGGAGACCCAGTACTTC
abundance: NA; j_gene: TRBJ1-4; d_gene: NA; v_gene: TRBV7-9; CDR3aa: CASSFPGGAEKLFF; CDR3nt: TGTGCCAGCAGCTTCCCCGGGGGGGCTGAAAAACTGTTTTTT
abundance: many; j_gene: TRBJ2-5; d_gene: NA; v_gene: TRBV7-6; CDR3aa: CASSSDGTLQETQYF; CDR3nt: TGTGCCAGCAGTTCAGACGGGACGCTCCAAGAGACCCAGTACTTC
abundance: many; j_gene: TRBJ2-1; d_gene: NA; v_gene: TRBV7-9; CDR3aa: CASSQGSYNEQFF; CDR3nt: TGCGCCAGCAGCCAGGGCTCCTACAATGAGCAGTTCTTC
abundance: NA; j_gene: TRBJ2-1; d_gene: TRBD2; v_gene: TRBV6-2/TRBV6-3; CDR3aa: CASSSSLPLAGGPINEQFF; CDR3nt: TGTGCCAGCAGTTCCTCTCTCCCACTAGCGGGGGGGCCCATCAATGAGCAGTTCTTC
abundance: many; j_gene: TRBJ2-1; d_gene: TRBD2; v_gene: TRBV24-1; CDR3aa: CATSDPGTSGITLNEQFF; CDR3nt: TGTGCCACCAGTGATCCGGGGACTAGCGGGATTACCCTCAATGAGCAGTTCTTC
abundance: many; j_gene: TRBJ2-3; d_gene: NA; v_gene: TRBV20-1; CDR3aa: CSGASTDTQYF; CDR3nt: TGCAGTGGGGCCAGCACAGATACGCAGTATTTT
abundance: many; j_gene: TRBJ2-1; d_gene: TRBD1; v_gene: TRBV11-2; CDR3aa: CASSSPEGQVYENEQFF; CDR3nt: TGTGCCAGCAGCTCACCCGAGGGACAGGTCTATGAAAATGAGCAGTTCTTC